The 30 T cell receptor beta chains in this list originate from one sample, sequenced in a study of shared clonotypes between healthy human individuals. Assay: immunoSEQ multiplex PCR; the TCRdb copy retains only in-frame clones and omits some. The sample has 1.5 million to 2.5 million clones, about 95% seen once. Terminally differentiated effector memory CD45RA+ cells were excluded from the naive CD8 cells, which were CD45RO-negative and positively selected for CCR7. Sequencing was performed on naive CD8+ T cells sorted from blood. These receptors all come from a man aged 18 to 30 in good health.

This rearrangement joins TRBV2 to TRBJ2-7; 8 nucleotides match TRBD2. Per germline, CDR1 SNHLY and CDR2 FYNNEI. The CDR3 covers 14 residues. J was trimmed by 6 bases and V by 1 base; bases with no gene match: 5. The CDR3 nucleotides are TGTGCCAGCAGTGAAGACCCCGGGGGGGCCGAGCAGTACTTC. Residues: CASSEDPGGAEQYF.

The CDR3 DNA is TGTGCCAGCAAGGGACTAGCGGAAGAGACCCAGTACTTC. Translating it yields CASKGLAEETQYF. This chain links TRBV27 with TRBJ2-5; 11 nucleotides align to TRBD2. This CDR3 is 13 amino acids long. V was clipped by 7 bases and J by 3 bases; unmatched bases: 1. In germline, CDR1 is MNHEY, CDR2 SMNVEV (reference sequence).

This chain links TRBV28 with TRBJ2-7, with TRBD1 matching over 8 bases. V was pared by 6 bases and J by 3 bases, with 7 bases of the junction left unmatched. The V gene's germline CDR1 is MDHEN and CDR2 SYDVKM. This CDR3 spans 14 amino acids. The CDR3 loop is CASSPAGTGYEQYF. The DNA for the CDR3 is TGTGCCAGCAGCCCGGCCGGGACAGGCTACGAGCAGTACTTC.

The chain couples TRBV10-1 to TRBJ2-1; D may be TRBD1 (6 bases). V was cut by 4 bases and J by 2 bases, with 9 bases left in between. The CDR3 runs 14 residues. Germline CDR1 WNHNN, CDR2 SYGVQD (reference sequence). In DNA form, the CDR3 reads TGCGCCAGCAGTGGCGAGGGGGCCTACAATGAGCAGTTCTTC. Residues: CASSGEGAYNEQFF.

Comments on this clone: This specimen includes other DNA sequences encoding the same CDR3. This chain joins TRBV19 and TRBJ2-7; D gene uncertain. In germline, CDR1 is LNHDA, CDR2 SQIVND (reference sequence). Trimming cost V 5 bases and J 3 bases, with 11 bases left between them. The CDR3 loop spans 13 amino acids. The CDR3 coding sequence is TGTGCCAGTAGTTCAGGTCTGAGCTACGAGCAGTACTTC. Encoded protein: CASSSGLSYEQYF.

This chain joins TRBV4-1 and TRBJ1-2; the D is unclear. V lost 0 bases to trimming and J lost 4 bases, with 12 bases between them. This CDR3 region has 15 residues. Germline V gene data show CDR1 as MGHRA and CDR2 as YSYEKL. CDR3: CASSQESYSFYGYTF. CDR3 nucleotide sequence: TGCGCCAGCAGCCAAGAATCATACAGCTTCTATGGCTACACCTTC.

The chain recombines TRBV27 with TRBJ2-7; 14 bases are a match to TRBD2. CDR3 length equals 16 residues. The trim removed 5 bases at V and 6 bases at J, leaving 9 bases unmatched. CDR1 is MNHEY and CDR2 is SMNVEV in the germline V gene (reference sequence). This chain's CDR3 is CASSLGLAGGPSEQYF. The CDR3 DNA reads TGTGCCAGCAGTCTTGGACTAGCGGGAGGCCCATCCGAGCAGTACTTC.

The J gene is TRBJ2-1, the V gene TRBV4-3; D is unclear. Per the germline V gene, CDR1 is LGHNA and CDR2 is YSLEER. The CDR3 runs 16 residues. Trimming removed 0 bases at V and 9 bases at J, with 18 bases between. CDR3 DNA sequence: TGCGCCAGCAGCCAAGAGTATGAGGTTGCCTGGAGTGAGCAGTTCTTC. It yields the protein CASSQEYEVAWSEQFF.

The chain employs TRBV9 and TRBJ2-2; D uncertain. CDR1 and CDR2 (germline): SGDLS, YYNGEE. The CDR3 sequence is 15 residues long. V gave up 3 bases and J gave up 1 base, with 10 bases separating them. The CDR3 loop reads CASSGPLGNTGELFF. CDR3 DNA sequence: TGTGCCAGCAGCGGGCCGCTGGGGAACACCGGGGAGCTGTTTTTT.

This chain joins TRBV4-3 and TRBJ1-6; D is uncertain. Between the trimmed V and J ends, which lost 1 base and 5 bases, there was a span of 15 bases. Looked up from germline, CDR1 is LGHNA and CDR2 is YSLEER. The CDR3 runs to 17 residues. CDR3 amino acids: CASSQVYALGNNSPLHF. The CDR3 DNA reads as TGCGCCAGCAGCCAAGTTTATGCCCTAGGGAATAATTCACCCCTCCACTTT.

The chain employs TRBV28 and TRBJ2-5; weak D call: TRBD1 (5 bases). V lost 6 bases and J lost 4, with 18 bases in between. The CDR3 has 15 amino acids. CDR1 and CDR2 from the germline V gene are MDHEN and SYDVKM. The CDR3 loop reads CASSTEWGAAETQYF. CDR3 nucleotide sequence: TGTGCCAGCAGCACCGAGTGGGGCGCAGCAGAGACCCAGTACTTC.

CDR3 nucleotide sequence: TGTGCCAGCAGCCTATCAACAGGGAACACTGAAGCTTTCTTT. Translated, it gives CASSLSTGNTEAFF. This chain connects TRBV5-6 to TRBJ1-1; possibly TRBD1 for D (5 bases). This CDR3 contains 14 residues. CDR1 and CDR2 (germline): SGHDT, YYEEEE. Trimming pared 4 bases from V and 1 base from J, leaving 11 bases between.

The V and J genes are TRBV21-1 and TRBJ1-4. TRBV21-1 is noted as a pseudogene. The CDR3 consists of 14 residues. The CDR3 sequence is CASSKGATNEKLFF. The CDR3 nucleotides read TGTGCCAGCAGCAAGGGTGCAACTAATGAAAAACTGTTTTTT.

The chain couples TRBV10-3 to TRBJ2-3; D tentatively reads TRBD1 or TRBD2 (6 bases each). Trimming shortened V by 6 bases and J by 2 bases, and 18 bases separated the two germline ends. The V gene's germline CDR1 is ENHRY and CDR2 SYGVKD. The CDR3 extends over 16 amino acids. The CDR3 region is CAISEQGGGVTDTQYF. Written as DNA, the CDR3 is TGTGCCATCAGCGAACAAGGGGGAGGTGTCACAGATACGCAGTATTTT.

V gene TRBV28 combines with J gene TRBJ1-1; D gene ambiguous. CDR1 and CDR2 from the germline V gene are MDHEN and SYDVKM. V lost 2 bases and J lost 5, with 9 bases in between. This CDR3 is built from 13 residues. CDR3 sequence: CASSLTRGTEAFF. As DNA, the CDR3 is TGTGCCAGCAGTTTAACGAGAGGGACTGAAGCTTTCTTT.

This rearrangement joins TRBV5-6 to TRBJ1-2; D is possibly TRBD1 (6 bases). V was cut by 4 bases and J by 3 bases, with 16 bases left in between. The length of the CDR3 is 15 residues. Germline CDR1 SGHDT, CDR2 YYEEEE. CDR3 coding DNA: TGTGCCAGCAGCGGGAACAGGGAGTCCGACTATGGCTACACCTTC. This encodes CASSGNRESDYGYTF.

The chain carries TRBV19 and TRBJ1-5, with D tentatively TRBD1 (5 bases). In germline, CDR1 is LNHDA, CDR2 SQIVND (reference sequence). The CDR3 is 17 residues long. The V end lost 7 bases, the J end lost 0 bases, and 19 bases lay between the germline ends. Here the CDR3 reads CASTGGRGTDSNQPQHF. The CDR3 DNA sequence: TGTGCCAGTACTGGAGGGCGGGGCACCGATAGCAATCAGCCCCAGCATTTT.

This chain links TRBV4-3 with TRBJ1-2; TRBD1 is a possible D gene (5 bases). V gave up 0 bases and J gave up 0 bases, with 8 bases separating them. This CDR3 region has 15 residues. The germline V gene encodes CDR1 LGHNA and CDR2 YSLEER. The CDR3 DNA sequence: TGCGCCAGCAGCCAAGACAGGGTATCTAACTATGGCTACACCTTC. It translates to CASSQDRVSNYGYTF.

In nucleotides, the CDR3 is TGTGCCAGCAGCCCTAGACCCGAAGGGATCTTCACTGAAGCTTTCTTT. Amino acids: CASSPRPEGIFTEAFF. V and J are TRBV11-3 and TRBJ1-1; D uncertain. V was shortened by 5 bases and J by 4 bases, with 20 bases between the two germline ends. The germline V gene encodes CDR1 SGHNT and CDR2 YENEEA. This CDR3 has 16 amino acids.

This chain connects TRBV27 to TRBJ2-7, with D perhaps matching TRBD1 or TRBD2 (5 bases each). The CDR3 spans 15 residues. CDR1 is MNHEY and CDR2 is SMNVEV in the germline V gene (reference sequence). V was trimmed by 6 bases and J by 2 bases, leaving 17 bases between them. The CDR3 nucleotides are TGTGCCAGCAGGCCTGCCCGGGGCATAGCCTACGAGCAGTACTTC. Translation: CASRPARGIAYEQYF.

CDR3 bases: TGTGCCAGCAGTTCGACACAGGAGGCCTACGAGCAGTACTTC. It specifies CASSSTQEAYEQYF. The gene calls are TRBV2 and TRBJ2-7; D tentatively reads TRBD1 or TRBD2 (5 bases each). The germline V and J ends were trimmed by 5 bases and 2 bases, with 13 bases remaining between them. This CDR3 comprises 14 residues. Germline CDR1 and CDR2: SNHLY and FYNNEI.

This chain connects TRBV7-8 to TRBJ2-3, with 7 bases matching TRBD2. The J segment lost 5 bases and the V segment lost 6 bases, leaving 8 bases of the junction unmatched. From germline, CDR1 is SGHVS and CDR2 FQNEAQ. The CDR3 length is 14 residues. Here the CDR3 reads CASRLAAGKDTQYF. For the CDR3, the DNA is TGTGCCAGCAGGCTGGCAGCGGGGAAAGATACGCAGTATTTT.

The table lists this clone with a count of one. The chain couples TRBV5-5 to TRBJ1-2; 9 positions agree with TRBD1. The length of the CDR3 is 14 residues. From germline, CDR1 is SGHKS and CDR2 YYEKEE (reference sequence). J lost 3 bases, V lost 2 bases, and 2 bases had no gene match. CDR3 amino acids: CASSFGTGHYGYTF. DNA for the CDR3: TGTGCCAGCAGCTTCGGGACAGGGCACTATGGCTACACCTTC.

This sequence joins TRBV11-2 and TRBJ2-3, with 13 bases aligning to TRBD2. V dropped 6 bases and J dropped 0; count of bases not matched to a gene: 0. The CDR3 loop spans 15 amino acids. In germline, CDR1 is SGHAT, CDR2 FQNNGV. Written as DNA, the CDR3 is TGTGCCAGCAGGGGACTAGCGGGGAGCACAGATACGCAGTATTTT. Its translation is CASRGLAGSTDTQYF.

This clone occurred once. This sequence joins TRBV10-2 and TRBJ2-3; D is unresolved. CDR1 WSHSY and CDR2 SAAADI come from the germline V gene. The V end lost 5 bases, the J end lost 4 bases, and 4 bases lay between the germline ends. The CDR3 totals 11 residues. In DNA, the CDR3 is TGCGCCAGCAGTTTGGCAGATACGCAGTATTTT. This codes for CASSLADTQYF.

The rearrangement uses TRBV11-1 and TRBJ2-1, with a possible D match to TRBD1 (7 bases). V was pared by 0 bases and J by 3 bases, with 12 bases between. The CDR3 spans 16 residues. The germline gives CDR1 SGHAT, CDR2 FQDESV (reference sequence). CDR3: CASSLAARGDYNEQFF. The CDR3, as DNA: TGTGCCAGCAGCTTAGCTGCCAGGGGGGACTACAATGAGCAGTTCTTC.

This clone was recorded many times. At one end the junction does not follow the germline gene, possibly because of a read error. The chain joins TRBV5-3 to TRBJ2-3; D remains unclear. TRBV5-3 is an open reading frame whose function is uncertain. This CDR3 region has 11 residues. DNA for the CDR3: TGTGCCAGAACCTTGGGGGATACGCAGTATTTT. This sequence encodes CARTLGDTQYF.

The chain carries TRBV4-1 and TRBJ1-3; D gene uncertain. CDR1 is MGHRA, CDR2 YSYEKL, per germline. V lost 0 bases, J lost 0 bases, and 9 bases lay in between. CDR3 length: 16 residues. CDR3 in amino acids: CASSQDGMYSGNTIYF. In nucleotides, the CDR3 is TGCGCCAGCAGCCAAGACGGAATGTACTCTGGAAACACCATATATTTT.

The chain uses TRBV11-1 and TRBJ2-1; D unclear. V lost 0 bases to trimming and J lost 6 bases, with 9 bases between them. Germline V gene lookup returns CDR1 SGHAT and CDR2 FQDESV (reference sequence). The CDR3 length is 14 residues. The CDR3 DNA follows: TGTGCCAGCAGCTTAGCGGGTCTGGGCAATGAGCAGTTCTTC. The encoded protein is CASSLAGLGNEQFF. The full variable domain, rest sourced from reference TRBV11-1 and TRBJ2-1, is EAEVAQSPRYKITEKSQAVAFWCDPISGHATLYWYRQILGQGPELLVQFQDESVVDDSQLPKDRFSAERLKGVDSTLKIQPAELGDSAMYLCASSLAGLGNEQFFGPGTRLTVL.

The chain uses TRBV29-1 and TRBJ1-1, with a weak D call TRBD1 (5 bases). Looked up from germline, CDR1 is SQVTM and CDR2 is ANQGSEA. The CDR3 is 11 residues long. CDR3 amino acids: CRSRAETEAFF. CDR3 sequence (DNA): TGCAGGAGCAGGGCGGAAACTGAAGCTTTCTTT.